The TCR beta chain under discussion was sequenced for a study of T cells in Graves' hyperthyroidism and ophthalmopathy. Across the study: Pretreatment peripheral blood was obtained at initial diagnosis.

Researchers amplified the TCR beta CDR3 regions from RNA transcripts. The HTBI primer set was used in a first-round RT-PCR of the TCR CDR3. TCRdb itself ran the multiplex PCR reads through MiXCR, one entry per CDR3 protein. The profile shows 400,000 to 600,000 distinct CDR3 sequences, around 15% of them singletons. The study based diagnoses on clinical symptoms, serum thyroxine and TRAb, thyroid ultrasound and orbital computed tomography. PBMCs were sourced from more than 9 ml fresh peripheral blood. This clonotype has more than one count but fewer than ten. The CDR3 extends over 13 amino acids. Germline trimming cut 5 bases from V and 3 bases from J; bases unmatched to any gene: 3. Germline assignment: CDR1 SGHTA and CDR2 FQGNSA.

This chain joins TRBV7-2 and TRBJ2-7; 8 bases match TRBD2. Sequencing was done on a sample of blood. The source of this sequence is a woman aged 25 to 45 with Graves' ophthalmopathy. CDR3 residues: CASSRLASYEQYF. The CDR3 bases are TGTGCCAGCAGCCGACTAGCGAGCTACGAGCAGTACTTC.